One sample yielded the 8 T cell receptor beta chains listed below, sequenced in a study of identical twins (dated by TCRdb to 2016 to 2017). The library came from 5' RACE. Reads for this sample came from an Illumina HiSeq 2000. TCRdb reran the public reads through fastp at Q25 and MiXCR, keeping productive beta chains. Each CDR3 protein gets just one entry, which takes the most common genes and DNA from the rows behind it. The sample has about 1.7 million distinct CDR3 sequences on record, about 31% of them singletons. About 0.3% of the sample is in the top ten clones. Specimen: cord blood. The origin of the receptors is a newborn girl in good health.

About this clonotype itself: One end of the junction varies from germline; a read error may be responsible. V is TRBV29-1 and J is TRBJ1-4; tentatively, D is TRBD1 (5 bases). Germline CDR1 is SQVTM and CDR2 is ANQGSEA. This CDR3 is 13 amino acids long. This chain's CDR3 is CSVDPGTNEKPFF. CDR3 sequence (DNA): TGCAGCGTTGACCCAGGGACTAATGAAAAACCGTTTTTT.

The chain combines TRBV3-1 with TRBJ2-7, with 10 bases that match TRBD1. This CDR3 region has 14 residues. The germline gives CDR1 LGHDT, CDR2 YNNKEL (reference sequence). The ends lost 5 bases at V and 5 bases at J; junction bases unmatched: 6. The CDR3 DNA reads TGTGCCAGCAGCTGGGGACAGGGGAACAACGAGCAGTACTTC. It encodes CASSWGQGNNEQYF.

About this clonotype: One junction end does not reproduce the germline sequence, and a read error may be involved. The chain uses TRBV27 and TRBJ2-7; D remains ambiguous. In germline, CDR1 is MNHEY, CDR2 SMNVEV (reference sequence). The CDR3 is 14 amino acids. CDR3 region: CASCLHRNTYEQYF. Here the CDR3 DNA reads TGTGCCAGCTGTTTACACCGTAACACCTACGAGCAGTACTTC.

The rearrangement links TRBV6-1 to TRBJ1-6; 8 bases align to TRBD1. CDR1 and CDR2 (germline): MNHNS, SASEGT. The CDR3 contains 16 residues. Unmatched junction bases numbered 7, after V lost 2 bases and J lost 7 bases. The CDR3 is CASSEFRTGINSPLHF. CDR3 DNA: TGTGCCAGCAGTGAATTCCGGACAGGGATCAATTCACCCCTCCACTTT.

There are a few counts of this clonotype. J is TRBJ2-7 and V is TRBV27; weak D call: TRBD1 (5 bases). CDR1 MNHEY and CDR2 SMNVEV come from the germline V gene (reference sequence). The CDR3 is made up of 14 amino acids. V was trimmed by 2 bases and J by 3 bases, leaving 11 bases between them. The CDR3 coding sequence is TGTGCCAGCAGTTTACAGGGTCGAGGCTACGAGCAGTACTTC. Translating gives CASSLQGRGYEQYF.

This clonotype was found a few times. The chain couples TRBV7-8 to TRBJ2-1, with 14 bases lining up with TRBD2. The germline V gene has CDR1 SGHVS and CDR2 FQNEAQ. The CDR3 extends over 19 amino acids. Unmatched junction bases numbered 5, after V lost 1 base and J lost 0 bases. The CDR3 reads CASSLVRLAGGRSYNEQFF. The CDR3 DNA reads TGTGCCAGCAGCTTAGTGCGACTAGCGGGGGGGCGCTCCTACAATGAGCAGTTCTTC.

The V and J genes are TRBV12-3 or TRBV12-4 and TRBJ2-2; D is uncertain. This CDR3 region has 11 residues. V lost 2 bases and J 10 bases, leaving 5 bases between the germline ends. This CDR3 reads CASSLRTELFF. The CDR3, as DNA: TGTGCCAGCAGTTTACGTACGGAGCTGTTTTTT.

Regarding this clonotype: Germline is not matched at one junction end, which may reflect a read error. This chain connects TRBV10-3 to TRBJ1-1; D gene unclear. CDR1 and CDR2 from the germline V gene are ENHRY and SYGVKD. There are 13 residues in the CDR3. The CDR3 loop reads CAISESKGREGFF. The CDR3 DNA reads TGTGCCATCAGTGAGTCGAAAGGGAGGGAAGGTTTCTTT.